This T cell receptor beta chain is drawn from a study of blood T cell repertoires in COVID-19. Across the whole study: Sources were T cells, B-cell-depleted T cells, or PBMCs; the material itself was cDNA or gDNA.

Germline V CDR1 and CDR2: SGHNT, YYREEE (reference sequence). The CDR3 loop spans 15 amino acids. The V gene end was trimmed by 2 bases and the J gene end by 4 bases; junction bases not matched to a gene: 5. Some clones are missing from TCRdb's copy, which holds only in-frame ones; the method was immunoSEQ multiplex PCR. The sample lists hundreds of thousands of clones, roughly 88% occurring once. The clonotype was recovered from a woman between 25 and 40 years old with active or convalescent COVID-19. The sequencing input was peripheral blood. The V and J genes are TRBV5-4 and TRBJ1-1; TRBD1 matches 10 bases. CDR3 residues: CASSLDRGLGTEAFF. CDR3 DNA: TGTGCCAGCAGCTTAGACAGGGGGCTTGGCACTGAAGCTTTCTTT.